These 14 T cell receptor beta chains share one sample of origin, sequenced in a study of control samples from healthy donors and cancer patients. TCRdb keeps only in-frame clones here, not all; method: immunoSEQ multiplex PCR. The data show around 200,000 clones, with approximately 95% seen just once and almost 1.5% held by the top ten. The sequenced material came from blood. The receptors stem from a man aged 18 to 35 in good health.

The rearrangement uses TRBV6-5 and TRBJ2-1; TRBD2 aligns across 9 bases. V dropped 7 bases and J dropped 6; count of bases not matched to a gene: 10. CDR1 and CDR2 (germline): MNHEY, SVGAGI. The CDR3 spans 15 residues. The DNA of the CDR3 is TGTGCCAGCACTCGGACTAGCGCTTTCCTCAATGAGCAGTTCTTC. Its translation is CASTRTSAFLNEQFF.

The table lists this clone with a count of one. The DNA of the CDR3 is TGTGCCAGCAGTGAAGCTCCTATGGCGGGGTCTCCAGATACGCAGTATTTT. This codes for CASSEAPMAGSPDTQYF. This chain joins TRBV6-1 and TRBJ2-3, with TRBD2 as a possible D gene (6 bases). The CDR3 runs 17 residues. Germline CDR1 reads MNHNS; CDR2 reads SASEGT. Trimming took 0 bases from V and 4 from J, leaving 17 bases between them.

The chain links TRBV10-3 to TRBJ2-7, with 7 bases matching TRBD2. Unmatched junction bases numbered 8, after V lost 7 bases and J lost 5 bases. In germline, CDR1 is ENHRY, CDR2 SYGVKD. This CDR3 has 13 amino acids. The CDR3 spells CAIKASGGHEQYF. Written as DNA, the CDR3 is TGTGCCATCAAGGCTAGCGGTGGCCACGAGCAGTACTTC.

The chain links TRBV19 to TRBJ1-4, with D possibly matching TRBD1 (5 bases). The CDR3 is made up of 14 amino acids. From germline, CDR1 is LNHDA and CDR2 SQIVND (reference sequence). V lost 2 bases, J lost 7 bases, and 11 bases lay in between. The CDR3: CASSIKRGVEKLFF. Written as DNA, the CDR3 is TGTGCCAGTAGTATAAAGCGAGGGGTTGAAAAACTGTTTTTT.

The chain is built from TRBV5-4 and TRBJ2-5; the match to TRBD2 covers 11 bases. The CDR3 runs to 14 residues. J gave up 3 bases and V 4 bases, and 2 bases lay outside the gene matches. Germline V CDR1 and CDR2: SGHNT, YYREEE (reference sequence). The CDR3 loop reads CASSQTSGEETQYF. The CDR3 coding sequence is TGTGCCAGCAGCCAGACTAGCGGGGAAGAGACCCAGTACTTC.

The rearrangement joins TRBV6-2 or TRBV6-3 to TRBJ2-1; a possible D gene is TRBD2 (6 bases). The CDR3 spans 16 residues. CDR1 MNHEY and CDR2 SVGEGT come from the germline V gene. The V gene lost 0 bases and the J gene lost 3 bases, with 12 bases spanning the gap. This CDR3 reads CASSYSRRGVYNEQFF. CDR3 nucleotide sequence: TGTGCCAGCAGTTACTCGAGGCGGGGTGTCTACAATGAGCAGTTCTTC.

This chain joins TRBV19 and TRBJ1-1; D is undetermined. Trimming removed 2 bases at V and 1 base at J, with 5 bases between. The CDR3 extends over 13 amino acids. Germline V CDR1 and CDR2: LNHDA, SQIVND (reference sequence). The CDR3 region is CASSITRNTEAFF. For the CDR3, the DNA is TGTGCCAGTAGTATAACCAGGAACACTGAAGCTTTCTTT. Filled out from reference TRBV19 and TRBJ1-1, the complete variable domain reads DGGITQSPKYLFRKEGQNVTLSCEQNLNHDAMYWYRQDPGQGLRLIYYSQIVNDFQKGDIAEGYSVSREKKESFPLTVTSAQKNPTAFYLCASSITRNTEAFFGQGTRLTVV.

V is TRBV30 and J is TRBJ2-1; D gene uncertain. This CDR3 comprises 11 residues. Germline CDR1 GTSNPN, CDR2 SVGIG (reference sequence). Deletions cut 2 bases from V and 9 bases from J, with 8 bases between. The CDR3 sequence: CAWSSSGEQFF. In nucleotides, the CDR3 is TGTGCCTGGAGTAGTTCGGGTGAGCAGTTCTTC. The whole variable domain, remainder taken from reference TRBV30 and TRBJ2-1, is SQTIHQWPATLVQPVGSPLSLECTVEGTSNPNLYWYRQAAGRGLQLLFYSVGIGQISSEVPQNLSASRPQDRQFILSSKKLLLSDSGFYLCAWSSSGEQFFGPGTRLTVL.

The chain uses TRBV5-6 and TRBJ1-2; TRBD1 aligns across 10 bases. The CDR3 sequence is 16 residues long. After removal of 4 bases from V and 7 bases from J, the junction contained 13 bases not matched to a gene. From germline, CDR1 is SGHDT and CDR2 YYEEEE. The CDR3 region is CASSLRDRGLVGGYTF. The DNA for the CDR3 is TGTGCCAGCAGCCTCCGGGACAGGGGCTTGGTTGGTGGCTACACCTTC.

The chain combines TRBV6-4 with TRBJ1-2, with D possibly being TRBD1 (6 bases). V shed 2 bases and J shed 6 bases, with 10 bases lying between them. This CDR3 contains 13 residues. CDR1 and CDR2 (germline): MRHNA, SNTAGT. CDR3 amino acids: CASSDGRTDGYTF. The CDR3 DNA reads as TGTGCCAGCAGTGACGGGAGGACAGATGGCTACACCTTC.

This chain connects TRBV18 to TRBJ2-2; D could derive from TRBD1 or TRBD2 (5 bases each). CDR1 is KGHSH and CDR2 is LQKENI in the germline V gene. V lost 3 bases to trimming and J lost 4 bases, with 18 bases between them. CDR3 length equals 17 residues. The DNA for the CDR3 is TGTGCCAGCTCACCCCCTTCCGGCAGGGAGAGCACCGGGGAGCTGTTTTTT. Its protein is CASSPPSGRESTGELFF.

The chain recombines TRBV24-1 with TRBJ2-7; tentative D call: TRBD1 (6 bases). Germline assignment: CDR1 KGHDR and CDR2 SFDVKD. V was shortened by 4 bases and J by 3 bases, with 9 bases between the two germline ends. This CDR3 contains 13 residues. DNA for the CDR3: TGTGCCACCAGTGAAGGACAGCTCTACGAGCAGTACTTC. Translating gives CATSEGQLYEQYF.

This sequence joins TRBV5-1 and TRBJ2-3; no definite D call. The germline V gene encodes CDR1 SGHRS and CDR2 YFSETQ. Trimming took off 0 bases at V and 4 bases at J, with 3 bases between the two ends. The CDR3 spans 12 residues. The DNA for the CDR3 is TGCGCCAGCAGCTTGGGGGCAGATACGCAGTATTTT. Its protein is CASSLGADTQYF.

V is TRBV29-1 and J is TRBJ1-3; D is unclear. This CDR3 is 13 amino acids long. Looked up from germline, CDR1 is SQVTM and CDR2 is ANQGSEA. The V and J ends lost 7 bases and 0 bases respectively, with 10 bases between them. Here the CDR3 DNA reads TGCAGCGCCCAGTTGGACTCTGGAAACACCATATATTTT. Translating gives CSAQLDSGNTIYF.